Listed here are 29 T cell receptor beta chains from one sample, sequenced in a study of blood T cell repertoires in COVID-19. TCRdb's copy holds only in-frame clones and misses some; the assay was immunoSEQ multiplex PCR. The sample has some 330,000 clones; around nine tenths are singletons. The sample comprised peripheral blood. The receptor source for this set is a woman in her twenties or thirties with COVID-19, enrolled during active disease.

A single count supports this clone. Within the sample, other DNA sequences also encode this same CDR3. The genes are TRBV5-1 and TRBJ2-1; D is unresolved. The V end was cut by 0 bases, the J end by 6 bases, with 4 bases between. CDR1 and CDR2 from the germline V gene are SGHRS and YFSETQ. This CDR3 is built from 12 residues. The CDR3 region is CASSLAGNEQFF. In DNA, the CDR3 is TGCGCCAGCAGCTTGGCGGGCAATGAGCAGTTCTTC.

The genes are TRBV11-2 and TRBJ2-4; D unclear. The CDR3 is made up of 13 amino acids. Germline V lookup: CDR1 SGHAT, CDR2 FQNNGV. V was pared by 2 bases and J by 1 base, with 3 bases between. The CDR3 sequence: CASSLHAKNIQYF. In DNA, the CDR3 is TGTGCCAGCAGCTTACATGCCAAAAACATTCAGTACTTC.

In DNA form, the CDR3 reads TGCGCCAGCAGCCAGATAGGGGATCATGGCTACACCTTC. Encoded protein: CASSQIGDHGYTF. The chain has TRBV4-1 and TRBJ1-2; TRBD1 might be the D (5 bases). Deletions cut 3 bases from V and 6 bases from J, with 11 bases between. Germline V CDR1 and CDR2: MGHRA, YSYEKL. There are 13 residues in the CDR3.

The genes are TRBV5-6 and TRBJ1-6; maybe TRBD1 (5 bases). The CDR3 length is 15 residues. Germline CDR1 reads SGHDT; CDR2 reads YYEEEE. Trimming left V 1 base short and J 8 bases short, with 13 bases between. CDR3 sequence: CASSLFARADSPLHF. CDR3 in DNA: TGTGCCAGCAGCTTGTTCGCCAGGGCAGATTCACCCCTCCACTTT.

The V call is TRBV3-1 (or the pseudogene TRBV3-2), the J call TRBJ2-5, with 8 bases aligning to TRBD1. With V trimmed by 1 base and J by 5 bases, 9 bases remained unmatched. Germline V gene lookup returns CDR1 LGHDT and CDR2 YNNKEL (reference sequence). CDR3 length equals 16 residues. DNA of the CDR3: TGTGCCAGCAGCCAAGCAAAAACAGGGGGAGGTGAGACCCAGTACTTC. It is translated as CASSQAKTGGGETQYF.

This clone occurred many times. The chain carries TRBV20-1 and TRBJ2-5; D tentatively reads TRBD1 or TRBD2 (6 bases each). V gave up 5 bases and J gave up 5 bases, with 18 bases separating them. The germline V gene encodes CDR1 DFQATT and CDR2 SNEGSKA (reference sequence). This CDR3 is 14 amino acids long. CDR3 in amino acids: CSARGGRDSETQYF. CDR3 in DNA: TGCAGTGCTCGTGGGGGCCGGGACTCCGAGACCCAGTACTTC.

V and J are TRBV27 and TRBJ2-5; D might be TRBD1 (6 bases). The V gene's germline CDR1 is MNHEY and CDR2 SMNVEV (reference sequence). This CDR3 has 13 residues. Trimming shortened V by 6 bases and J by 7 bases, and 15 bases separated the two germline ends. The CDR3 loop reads CASRNQGMGTQYF. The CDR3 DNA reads TGTGCCAGCAGAAATCAGGGGATGGGGACCCAGTACTTC.

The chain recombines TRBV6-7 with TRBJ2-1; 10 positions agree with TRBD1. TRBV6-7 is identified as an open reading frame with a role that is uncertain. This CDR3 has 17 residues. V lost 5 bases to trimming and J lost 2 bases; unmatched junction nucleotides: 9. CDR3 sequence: CASSPNRDRGPYNEQFF. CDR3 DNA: TGTGCCAGCAGTCCAAACCGGGACAGGGGACCCTACAATGAGCAGTTCTTC.

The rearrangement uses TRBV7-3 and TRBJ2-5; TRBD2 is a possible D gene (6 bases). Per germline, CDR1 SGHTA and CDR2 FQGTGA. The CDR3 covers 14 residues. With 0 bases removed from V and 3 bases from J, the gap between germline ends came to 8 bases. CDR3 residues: CASSLTGGKETQYF. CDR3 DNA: TGTGCCAGCAGCTTAACGGGAGGAAAAGAGACCCAGTACTTC.

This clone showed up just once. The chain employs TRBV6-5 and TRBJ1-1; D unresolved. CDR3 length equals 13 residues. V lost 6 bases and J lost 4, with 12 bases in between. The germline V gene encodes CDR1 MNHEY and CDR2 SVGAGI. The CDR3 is CASSLARGTEAFF. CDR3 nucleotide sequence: TGTGCCAGCAGCCTGGCTCGGGGCACTGAAGCTTTCTTT.

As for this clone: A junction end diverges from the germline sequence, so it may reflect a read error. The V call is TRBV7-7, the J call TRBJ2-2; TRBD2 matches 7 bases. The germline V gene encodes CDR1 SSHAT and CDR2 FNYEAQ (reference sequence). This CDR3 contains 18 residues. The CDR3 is CASSLVPSGTMGTGELFF. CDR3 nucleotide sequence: TGTGCTAGCAGCTTAGTACCTTCAGGGACTATGGGCACCGGGGAGCTGTTTTTT.

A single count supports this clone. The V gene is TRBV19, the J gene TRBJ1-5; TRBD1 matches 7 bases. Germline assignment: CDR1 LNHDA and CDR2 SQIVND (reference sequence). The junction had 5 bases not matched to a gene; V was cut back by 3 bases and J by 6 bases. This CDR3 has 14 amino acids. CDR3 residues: CASSIGQAAQPQHF. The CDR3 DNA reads TGTGCCAGTAGTATCGGACAGGCCGCTCAGCCCCAGCATTTT.

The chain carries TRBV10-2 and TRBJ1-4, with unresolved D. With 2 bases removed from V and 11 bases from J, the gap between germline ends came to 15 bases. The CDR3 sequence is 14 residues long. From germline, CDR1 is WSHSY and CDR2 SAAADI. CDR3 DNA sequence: TGCGCCAGCAGTGAGCGAAGGGTTTGGGAGAAACTGTTTTTT. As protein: CASSERRVWEKLFF.

The DNA for the CDR3 is TGTGCCAGTAGTATAGATCTTCAGGTGCACTATGGCTACACCTTC. Translation: CASSIDLQVHYGYTF. The rearrangement joins TRBV19 to TRBJ1-2; no reliable D call. Germline V gene lookup returns CDR1 LNHDA and CDR2 SQIVND (reference sequence). The CDR3 runs 15 residues. V was pared by 0 bases and J by 3 bases, with 11 bases between. Based on the CDR3 plus reference TRBV19 and TRBJ1-2, the full variable domain is DGGITQSPKYLFRKEGQNVTLSCEQNLNHDAMYWYRQDPGQGLRLIYYSQIVNDFQKGDIAEGYSVSREKKESFPLTVTSAQKNPTAFYLCASSIDLQVHYGYTFGSGTRLTVV.

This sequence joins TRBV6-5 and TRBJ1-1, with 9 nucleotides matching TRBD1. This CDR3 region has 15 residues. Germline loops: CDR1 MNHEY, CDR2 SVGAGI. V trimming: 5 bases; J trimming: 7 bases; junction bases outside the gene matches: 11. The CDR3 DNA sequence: TGTGCCAGCAGTCCATCCAACAGGGGGCTGGGTGAAGCTTTCTTT. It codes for CASSPSNRGLGEAFF.

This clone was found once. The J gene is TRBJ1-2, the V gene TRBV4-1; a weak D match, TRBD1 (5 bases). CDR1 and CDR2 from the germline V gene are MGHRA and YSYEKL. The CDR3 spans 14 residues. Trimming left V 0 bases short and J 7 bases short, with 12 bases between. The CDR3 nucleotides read TGCGCCAGCAGCCAAGATAGGGGCCCTAGTGGCTACACCTTC. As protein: CASSQDRGPSGYTF.

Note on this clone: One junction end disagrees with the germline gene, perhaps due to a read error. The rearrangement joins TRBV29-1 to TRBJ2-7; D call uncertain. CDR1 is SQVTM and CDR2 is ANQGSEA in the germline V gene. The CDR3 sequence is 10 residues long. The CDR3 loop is CNVLGYEQYF. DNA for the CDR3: TGCAACGTTCTAGGATACGAGCAGTACTTC.

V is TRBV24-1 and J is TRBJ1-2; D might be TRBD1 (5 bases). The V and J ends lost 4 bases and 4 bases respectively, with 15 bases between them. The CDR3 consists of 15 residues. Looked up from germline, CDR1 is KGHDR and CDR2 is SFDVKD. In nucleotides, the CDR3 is TGTGCCACCAGTGACCCCGGCAGGGCTGGCTATGGCTACACCTTC. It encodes CATSDPGRAGYGYTF.

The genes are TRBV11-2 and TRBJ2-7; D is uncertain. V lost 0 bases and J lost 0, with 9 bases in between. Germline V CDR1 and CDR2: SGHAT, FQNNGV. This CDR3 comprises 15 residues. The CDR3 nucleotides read TGTGCCAGCAGCTTAGACGCCTCGAGCTCCTACGAGCAGTACGTC. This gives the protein CASSLDASSSYEQYV.

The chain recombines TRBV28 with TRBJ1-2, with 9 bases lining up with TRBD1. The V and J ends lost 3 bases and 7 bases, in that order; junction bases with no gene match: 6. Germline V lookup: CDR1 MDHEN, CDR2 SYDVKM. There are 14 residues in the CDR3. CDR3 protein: CASSFIGTGSGYTF. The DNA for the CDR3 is TGTGCCAGCAGTTTCATCGGGACAGGGAGTGGCTACACCTTC.

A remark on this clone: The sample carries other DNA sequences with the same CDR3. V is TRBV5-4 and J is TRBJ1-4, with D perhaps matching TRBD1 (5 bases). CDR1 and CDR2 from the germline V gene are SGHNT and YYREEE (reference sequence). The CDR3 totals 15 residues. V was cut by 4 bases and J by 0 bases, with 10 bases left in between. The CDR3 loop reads CASSPGGATNEKLFF. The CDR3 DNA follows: TGTGCCAGCAGCCCGGGGGGGGCAACTAATGAAAAACTGTTTTTT.

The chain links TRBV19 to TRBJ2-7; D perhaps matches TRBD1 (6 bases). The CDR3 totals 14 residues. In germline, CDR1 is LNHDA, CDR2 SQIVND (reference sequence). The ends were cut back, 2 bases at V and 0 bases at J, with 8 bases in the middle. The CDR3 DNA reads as TGTGCCAGTAGTATAATAGGGGGCTCCTACGAGCAGTACTTC. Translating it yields CASSIIGGSYEQYF.

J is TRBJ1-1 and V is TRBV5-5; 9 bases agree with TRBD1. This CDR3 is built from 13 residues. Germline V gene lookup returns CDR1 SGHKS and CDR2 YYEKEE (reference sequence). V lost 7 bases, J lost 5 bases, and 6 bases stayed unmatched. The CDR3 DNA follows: TGTGCCAGCCGAAGACAGGGGGGGACTGAAGCTTTCTTT. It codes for CASRRQGGTEAFF.

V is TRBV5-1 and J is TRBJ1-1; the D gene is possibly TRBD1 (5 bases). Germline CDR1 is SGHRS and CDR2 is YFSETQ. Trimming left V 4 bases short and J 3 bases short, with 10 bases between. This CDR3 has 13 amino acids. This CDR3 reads CASSLGGDTEAFF. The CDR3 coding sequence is TGCGCCAGCAGCCTCGGAGGGGACACTGAAGCTTTCTTT. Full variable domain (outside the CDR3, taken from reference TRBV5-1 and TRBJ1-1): KAGVTQTPRYLIKTRGQQVTLSCSPISGHRSVSWYQQTPGQGLQFLFEYFSETQRNKGNFPGRFSGRQFSNSRSEMNVSTLELGDSALYLCASSLGGDTEAFFGQGTRLTVV.

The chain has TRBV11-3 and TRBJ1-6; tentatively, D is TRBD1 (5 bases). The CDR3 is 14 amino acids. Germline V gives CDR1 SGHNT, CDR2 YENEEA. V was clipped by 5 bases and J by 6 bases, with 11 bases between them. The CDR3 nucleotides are TGTGCCAGCAGCGCCAGGGCTTCTAATTCACCCCTCCACTTT. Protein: CASSARASNSPLHF.

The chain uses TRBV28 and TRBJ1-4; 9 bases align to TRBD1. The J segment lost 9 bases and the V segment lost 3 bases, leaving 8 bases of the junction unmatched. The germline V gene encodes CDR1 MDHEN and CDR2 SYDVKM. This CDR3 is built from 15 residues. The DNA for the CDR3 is TGTGCCAGCAGTTTGGGACAGGGCCGGCCGCAAAAACTGTTTTTT. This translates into CASSLGQGRPQKLFF.

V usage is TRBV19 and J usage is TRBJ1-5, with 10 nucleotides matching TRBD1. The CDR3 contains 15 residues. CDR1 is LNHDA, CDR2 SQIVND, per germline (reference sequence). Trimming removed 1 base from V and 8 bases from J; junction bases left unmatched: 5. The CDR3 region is CASSIAGTGVEPQHF. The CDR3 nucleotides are TGTGCCAGTAGTATAGCCGGGACAGGGGTGGAGCCCCAGCATTTT.

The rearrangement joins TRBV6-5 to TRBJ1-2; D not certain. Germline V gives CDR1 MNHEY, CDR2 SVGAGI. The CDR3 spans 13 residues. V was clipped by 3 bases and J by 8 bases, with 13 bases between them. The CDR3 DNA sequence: TGTGCCAGCAGTTATGATTCTTTAGAGGGCTACACCTTC. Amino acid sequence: CASSYDSLEGYTF.

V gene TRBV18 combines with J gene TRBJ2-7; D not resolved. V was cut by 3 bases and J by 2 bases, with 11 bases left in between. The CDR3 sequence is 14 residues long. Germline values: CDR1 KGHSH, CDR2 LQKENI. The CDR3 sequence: CASSPSSLPYEQYV. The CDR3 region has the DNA TGTGCCAGCTCACCTTCGAGTCTTCCCTACGAGCAGTACGTC.